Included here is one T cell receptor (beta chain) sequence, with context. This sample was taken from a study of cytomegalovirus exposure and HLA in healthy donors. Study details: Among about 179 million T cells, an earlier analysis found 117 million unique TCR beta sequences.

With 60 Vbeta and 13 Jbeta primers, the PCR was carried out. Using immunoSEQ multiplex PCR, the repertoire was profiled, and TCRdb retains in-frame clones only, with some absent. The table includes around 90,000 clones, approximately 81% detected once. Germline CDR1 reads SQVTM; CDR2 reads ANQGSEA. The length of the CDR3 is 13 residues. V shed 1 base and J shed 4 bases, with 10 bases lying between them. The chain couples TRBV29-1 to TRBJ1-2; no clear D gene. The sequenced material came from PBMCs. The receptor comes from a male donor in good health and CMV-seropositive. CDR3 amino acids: CSVEVPYGYGYTF. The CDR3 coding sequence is TGCAGCGTTGAAGTCCCCTACGGCTATGGCTACACCTTC.